A single sample is the source of the 11 T cell receptor beta chains below, sequenced in a study of human versus mouse CDR3 diversity and MHC coevolution. Produced via immunoSEQ multiplex PCR; TCRdb's table is partial and in-frame only. The sample lists about 77,000 clones, about nine tenths seen once, with about 0.15% in the top ten. Sequencing input: naive CD4+ T cells from blood. Stated subset: CD45RO-negative CD62L-positive naive CD4 T cells. These receptors all come from a person between 25 and 70 years old in good health.

The rearrangement joins TRBV27 to TRBJ2-1; TRBD2 matches at 8 bases. V dropped 10 bases and J dropped 6; count of bases not matched to a gene: 14. The CDR3 is 15 residues long. Germline CDR1 and CDR2: MNHEY and SMNVEV (reference sequence). The CDR3 protein is CATTTVGGVINEQFF. CDR3 nucleotides: TGTGCCACCACTACCGTCGGGGGGGTGATCAATGAGCAGTTCTTC.

The chain links TRBV7-9 to TRBJ1-4; D remains ambiguous. This CDR3 contains 16 residues. Trimming pared 2 bases from V and 0 bases from J, leaving 10 bases between. The V gene's germline CDR1 is SEHNR and CDR2 FQNEAQ (reference sequence). As DNA, the CDR3 is TGTGCCAGCAGCTTAATCGGGTTTGCAACTAATGAAAAACTGTTTTTT. This sequence encodes CASSLIGFATNEKLFF.

Concerning this clone: Germline is not matched at one junction end, which may reflect a read error. V and J are TRBV18 and TRBJ2-2; D might be TRBD2 (5 bases). The germline gives CDR1 KGHSH, CDR2 LQKENI. The CDR3 spans 14 residues. The CDR3 is CASSSPPEVRELFF. As DNA, the CDR3 is TGTGCCAGCTCATCACCGCCGGAGGTGCGAGAGCTGTTTTTT.

This clone was recorded only once. The chain couples TRBV15 to TRBJ2-2; a possible D gene is TRBD2 (5 bases). With 9 bases removed from V and 0 bases from J, the gap between germline ends came to 8 bases. The CDR3 has 13 amino acids. The V gene's germline CDR1 is LNHNV and CDR2 YYDKDF (reference sequence). DNA of the CDR3: TGTGCCACTGGGAGATCGAACACCGGGGAGCTGTTTTTT. This sequence encodes CATGRSNTGELFF.

The chain combines TRBV30 with TRBJ1-5; D not resolved. There are 13 residues in the CDR3. V lost 2 bases, J lost 2 bases, and 7 bases lay in between. Germline CDR1 reads GTSNPN; CDR2 reads SVGIG (reference sequence). For the CDR3, the DNA is TGTGCCTGGAGTCCCGGGGGCAATCAGCCCCAGCATTTT. It specifies CAWSPGGNQPQHF.

The chain links TRBV6-1 to TRBJ2-5; 14 nucleotides align to TRBD2. Germline V gene sequence: CDR1 MNHNS, CDR2 SASEGT. This CDR3 comprises 18 residues. With V trimmed by 5 bases and J by 9 bases, 17 bases remained unmatched. DNA for the CDR3: TGTGCCAGCAGTAAAGGACTAGCGGGGGGTATCGCCGCTGAGCCCCAGTACTTC. The encoded protein is CASSKGLAGGIAAEPQYF.

The chain recombines TRBV6-5 with TRBJ1-3; D not resolved. The V gene lost 2 bases and the J gene lost 0 bases, with 8 bases spanning the gap. The germline V gene has CDR1 MNHEY and CDR2 SVGAGI. CDR3 size: 15 residues. The CDR3 loop is CASSYEGISGNTIYF. CDR3 DNA: TGTGCCAGCAGTTACGAGGGTATCTCTGGAAACACCATATATTTT.

V is TRBV4-1 and J is TRBJ2-2; a possible D gene is TRBD1 (5 bases). CDR3 length: 13 residues. V was cut by 5 bases and J by 5 bases, with 9 bases left in between. Germline assignment: CDR1 MGHRA and CDR2 YSYEKL. The DNA for the CDR3 is TGCGCCAGCAGCGTGACAGAAACCGGGGAGCTGTTTTTT. Translated: CASSVTETGELFF.

The chain is built from TRBV5-6 and TRBJ2-1; D unclear. V lost 1 base and J 3 bases, leaving 8 bases between the germline ends. Germline CDR1 and CDR2: SGHDT and YYEEEE. The CDR3 contains 14 residues. The CDR3 DNA is TGTGCCAGCAGCTTGTTGTCAAACTACAATGAGCAGTTCTTC. It is translated as CASSLLSNYNEQFF.

The V and J genes are TRBV4-2 and TRBJ1-1, with D possibly TRBD1 on 5 matching bases. There are 16 residues in the CDR3. Trimming pared 0 bases from V and 1 base from J, leaving 12 bases between. CDR1 and CDR2 (germline): LGHNA, YNFKEQ. The DNA for the CDR3 is TGTGCCAGCAGCCAAGAGCAGGGTAGGGGGAACACTGAAGCTTTCTTT. Translated, it gives CASSQEQGRGNTEAFF.

V gene TRBV7-9 combines with J gene TRBJ1-1, with D perhaps matching TRBD1 (5 bases). The CDR3 spans 15 residues. V was cut by 6 bases and J by 1 base, with 15 bases left in between. Germline lookup yields CDR1 SEHNR and CDR2 FQNEAQ (reference sequence). This CDR3 reads CASRPAGLQNTEAFF. The CDR3 DNA reads TGTGCCAGCAGACCCGCGGGACTTCAGAACACTGAAGCTTTCTTT.